This T cell receptor (beta chain) originates from a study of read filtering for tumor transcriptome and immune sequencing. Study as a whole: After DNase treatment, RNA was made into whole-transcriptome libraries.

This clonotype occurred many times. This library used around 0.4 ug RNA and molecular barcoded adaptors spanning alpha/delta and beta/gamma chains. MiXCR, applied by TCRdb to the reads, yields one record per CDR3 protein. The sample has over 45,000 distinct CDR3 sequences, roughly 20% seen once. Germline values: CDR1 MGHRA, CDR2 YSYEKL. J lost 6 bases, V lost 4 bases, and 5 bases had no gene match. The CDR3 extends over 13 amino acids. The rearrangement joins TRBV4-1 to TRBJ1-1; 7 bases align to TRBD1. The TCR sequence derives from a donor over 35 with multiple myeloma. Sequenced input: a population of CD138-negative cells sorted from bone marrow. In nucleotides, the CDR3 is TGCGCCAGCAGCCGGGAAGGGACAGCTGAAGCTTTCTTT. This sequence encodes CASSREGTAEAFF.